This record concerns one T cell receptor (beta chain) sequence. These data are taken from a study of identical twins. TCRdb fed the 5' RACE reads into MiXCR, producing one record per CDR3 protein. This table holds over 600,000 distinct CDR3 sequences, roughly 20% found once. This sample was also put to use in a study of T cells expressing NK-cell markers. According to that study: Alpha-beta TCR T cells were the sole sorting target in several experiments, owing to an anti-gamma-delta TCR antibody. Certain NKG2C+ T cell clones were expanded, and their HCMV specificity remained unclear.

Specimen: PBMCs. This receptor was identified in a woman aged 18-35 years in good health.

In DNA form, the CDR3 reads TGCAGCGTTTGGGGACAGGGGTTTGACAATGAGCAGTTCTTC. Amino acid sequence: CSVWGQGFDNEQFF. The chain joins TRBV29-1 to TRBJ2-1; 10 nucleotides match TRBD1. The CDR3 spans 14 residues. Per the germline V gene, CDR1 is SQVTM and CDR2 is ANQGSEA. V lost 5 bases to trimming and J lost 5 bases; unmatched junction nucleotides: 6.